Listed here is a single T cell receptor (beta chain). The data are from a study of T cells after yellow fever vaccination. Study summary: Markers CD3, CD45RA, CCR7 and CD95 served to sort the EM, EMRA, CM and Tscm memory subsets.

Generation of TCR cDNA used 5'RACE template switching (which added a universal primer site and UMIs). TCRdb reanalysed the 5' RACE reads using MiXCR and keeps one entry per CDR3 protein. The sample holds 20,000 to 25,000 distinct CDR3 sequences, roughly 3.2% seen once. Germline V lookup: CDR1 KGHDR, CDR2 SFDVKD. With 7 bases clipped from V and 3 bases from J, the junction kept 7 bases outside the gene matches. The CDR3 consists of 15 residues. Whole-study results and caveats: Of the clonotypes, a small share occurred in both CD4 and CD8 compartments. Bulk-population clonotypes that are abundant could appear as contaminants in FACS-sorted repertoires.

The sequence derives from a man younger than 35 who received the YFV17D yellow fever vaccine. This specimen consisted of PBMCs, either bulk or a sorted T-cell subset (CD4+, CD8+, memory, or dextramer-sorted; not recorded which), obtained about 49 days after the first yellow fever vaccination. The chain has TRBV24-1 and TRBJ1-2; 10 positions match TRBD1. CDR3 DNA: TGTGCCACCAGCCCGGGACAGGGGTTAGACTATGGCTACACCTTC. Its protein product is CATSPGQGLDYGYTF.